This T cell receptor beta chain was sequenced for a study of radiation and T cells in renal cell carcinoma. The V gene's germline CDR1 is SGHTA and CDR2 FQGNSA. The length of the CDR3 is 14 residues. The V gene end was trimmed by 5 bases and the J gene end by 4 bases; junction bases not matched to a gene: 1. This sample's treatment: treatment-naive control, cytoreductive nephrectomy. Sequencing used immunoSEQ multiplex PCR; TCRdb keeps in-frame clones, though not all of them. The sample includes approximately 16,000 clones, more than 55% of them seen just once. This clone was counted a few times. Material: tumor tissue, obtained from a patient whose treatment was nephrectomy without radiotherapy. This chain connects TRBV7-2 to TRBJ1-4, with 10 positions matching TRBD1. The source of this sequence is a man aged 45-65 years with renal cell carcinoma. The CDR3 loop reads CASSRTGGNEKLFF. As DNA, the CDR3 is TGTGCCAGCAGCCGGACAGGGGGTAATGAAAAACTGTTTTTT.